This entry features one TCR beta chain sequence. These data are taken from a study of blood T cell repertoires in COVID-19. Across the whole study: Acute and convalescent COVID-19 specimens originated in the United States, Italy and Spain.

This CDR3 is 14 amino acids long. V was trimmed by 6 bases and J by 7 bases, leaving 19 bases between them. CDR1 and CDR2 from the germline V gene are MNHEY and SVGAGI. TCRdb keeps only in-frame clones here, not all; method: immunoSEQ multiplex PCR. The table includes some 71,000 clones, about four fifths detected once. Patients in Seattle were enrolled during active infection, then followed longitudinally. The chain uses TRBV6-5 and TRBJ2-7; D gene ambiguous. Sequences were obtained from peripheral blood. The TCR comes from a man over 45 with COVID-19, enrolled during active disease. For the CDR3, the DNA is TGTGCCAGCAGCCCCCGGCCACAGCATTATGAGCAGTACTTC. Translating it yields CASSPRPQHYEQYF.